This T cell receptor beta chain comes out of a study of T cells after yellow fever vaccination. Germline V gives CDR1 MNHNS, CDR2 SASEGT. The length of the CDR3 is 16 residues. With 6 bases removed from V and 1 base from J, the gap between germline ends came to 16 bases. This clonotype was counted many times. The antigen is not known. UMIs were added to TCR cDNA along with a universal primer site when it was made by 5'RACE template switching. One entry per CDR3 protein, called by TCRdb with MiXCR from the 5' RACE reads. The repertoire has approximately 140,000 distinct CDR3 sequences, 6.5% to 8.5% of them found once; the top ten carry approximately 0.67%. Study-wide points: Re-detected after boosting: most primary clones, almost 97% of CD4 and over 80% of CD8. Abundant contaminating clonotypes from the bulk population could appear in FACS-sorted repertoires.

The rearrangement links TRBV6-1 to TRBJ2-4; tentatively, D is TRBD1 (5 bases). The TCR was taken from a man aged 30 to 39 who received the YFV17D yellow fever vaccine. The sample consisted of CD4+ T cells sorted from PBMCs, taken 5 days after the yellow fever booster vaccination. DNA for the CDR3: TGTGCCAGCAGAGGGGCAAGTACGCAGGCCAAAAACATTCAGTACTTC. This translates into CASRGASTQAKNIQYF.